These T cell receptor beta chains were read from a single sample in a study of T cell repertoires in cytomegalovirus infection. The antigens for these receptors are not known. TCRdb passed the reads through MiXCR, listing each CDR3 protein once. In the table there are some 940,000 distinct CDR3 sequences, roughly a third of which are singletons. This specimen consisted of cultured CD8+ T cells from PBMCs, obtained from culture after CMV antigen stimulation. The receptor set was obtained from a human donor in good health (CMV status not recorded). Some clones in this sample may be carry-over from other donors' samples. Both conserved end residues are part of each CDR3. D genes are given only for firm matches. Size values are once, few and many counts, or a class for expanded clones, and some rows have none.

>TRBJ1-6|.|many|TRBV6-2/TRBV6-3
CASSSGPPQAPLHF
TGTGCCAGCAGTTCGGGACCCCCTCAAGCACCCCTCCACTTT
>TRBJ2-2|TRBD1|few|TRBV5-4
CASRGQADSYTGELFF
TGTGCCAGCAGGGGACAGGCTGACTCGTACACCGGGGAGCTGTTTTTT
>TRBJ2-7|TRBD1|few|TRBV7-9
CASSTRTGPYEQYF
TGTGCCAGCAGCACCCGGACAGGGCCCTACGAGCAGTACTTC
>TRBJ2-7|TRBD1|few|TRBV6-1
CASSEGRGQNEQYF
TGTGCCAGCAGTGAAGGCAGGGGGCAGAACGAGCAGTACTTC
>TRBJ2-1|TRBD2|many|TRBV7-8
CASSLVPSGGTSGQFF
TGTGCCAGCAGCTTAGTCCCTAGCGGGGGGACTTCTGGGCAGTTCTTC
>TRBJ2-7|TRBD1|few|TRBV27
CASSPGGRGLDEQYF
TGTGCCAGCAGTCCTGGCGGCAGGGGGCTCGACGAGCAGTACTTC
>TRBJ2-3|TRBD2|.|TRBV10-1
CASSESLLGGVTDTQYF
TGCGCCAGCAGTGAGTCGTTATTGGGAGGGGTCACAGATACGCAGTATTTT
>TRBJ1-1|TRBD1|.|TRBV24-1
CATSEWDSMNTEAFF
TGTGCCACCAGTGAGTGGGACAGCATGAACACTGAAGCTTTCTTT
>TRBJ2-1|TRBD2|few|TRBV7-8
CASSLPSGGLNEQFF
TGTGCCAGCAGCCTACCCAGCGGGGGCTTAAATGAGCAGTTCTTC
>TRBJ1-1|TRBD1|.|TRBV10-3
CAISVAGGGTEAFF
TGTGCCATCAGTGTCGCAGGGGGGGGGACTGAAGCTTTCTTT
>TRBJ2-6|.|many|TRBV7-9
CASSLWWTDSSGANVLTF
TGTGCCAGCAGCTTATGGTGGACGGATAGCTCTGGGGCCAACGTCCTGACTTTC
>TRBJ2-2|.|many|TRBV5-4
CASCTDITGELFF
TGTGCCTCGTGTACAGATATCACCGGGGAGCTGTTTTTT
>TRBJ1-5|.|many|TRBV7-8
CASSLTPGRGNQPQHF
TGTGCCAGCAGCCTGACTCCAGGGAGGGGGAATCAGCCCCAGCATTTT
>TRBJ1-5|TRBD1|few|TRBV7-9
CASSPGEGAGQPQHF
TGTGCCAGCAGCCCTGGGGAGGGGGCTGGTCAGCCCCAGCATTTT
>TRBJ2-1|.|many|TRBV7-9
CASSLGGWDEQFF
TGTGCCAGCAGCTTAGGGGGTTGGGATGAGCAGTTCTTC
>TRBJ2-1|.|many|TRBV7-2
CASSYSMGGSYNEQFF
TGTGCCAGCAGCTACTCGATGGGGGGCTCCTACAATGAGCAGTTCTTC
>TRBJ2-2|.|.|TRBV24-1
CATSDSGTGELFF
TGTGCCACCAGTGATTCAGGGACCGGGGAGCTGTTTTTT
>TRBJ2-1|TRBD2|.|TRBV7-9
CASSSPAGGPYNEQFF
TGTGCCAGCAGCTCCCCTGCGGGGGGGCCCTACAATGAGCAGTTCTTC
>TRBJ1-1|.|.|TRBV27
CASSLMRSTEAFF
TGTGCCAGCAGTTTAATGAGAAGCACTGAAGCTTTCTTT